These 2 T cell receptor beta chains came from one sample sequenced in a study of CD8+CD57+ T cells in acquired aplastic anemia. For CDR3 and TCR beta VDJ profiling, genomic DNA was the template used. TCRdb redid the calling of the reads with MiXCR, one entry per CDR3 protein. The data show over 35,000 distinct CDR3 sequences, 55% to 80% seen once. Source material: sorted CD4+, CD8+, or CD8+CD57+ T cells (not recorded which) from PBMCs. The receptors here all came from a human donor in good health, serving as a control.

This chain links TRBV2 with TRBJ1-2; D is undetermined. CDR1 is SNHLY and CDR2 is FYNNEI in the germline V gene. The CDR3 is 13 amino acids. V dropped 4 bases and J dropped 4 bases, with 10 bases sitting between them. CDR3: CASSVGLIYGYTF. The DNA for the CDR3 is TGTGCCAGCAGTGTAGGACTCATCTATGGCTACACCTTC.

The chain carries TRBV4-2 and TRBJ2-1, with D perhaps matching TRBD2 (6 bases). Germline V lookup: CDR1 LGHNA, CDR2 YNFKEQ. The CDR3 runs to 16 residues. The germline V and J ends were trimmed by 4 bases and 3 bases, with 16 bases remaining between them. The CDR3 sequence is CASSPLNPGGYNEQFF. The DNA of the CDR3 is TGTGCCAGCAGCCCCCTGAACCCCGGGGGCTACAATGAGCAGTTCTTC.